This passage covers 9 T cell receptor beta chains from one sample sequenced in a study of T cells after yellow fever vaccination. TCRdb itself ran the 5' RACE reads through MiXCR, one entry per CDR3 protein. This sample has about 580,000 distinct CDR3 sequences, with approximately 16% found just once. This specimen was PBMCs, taken around 5 days after the first yellow fever vaccination. Receptors were obtained from a man younger than 30 who received the YFV17D yellow fever vaccine.

This rearrangement joins TRBV10-3 to TRBJ2-2; perhaps TRBD1 as D (5 bases). The CDR3 runs to 12 residues. The ends were cut back, 11 bases at V and 6 bases at J, with 13 bases in the middle. The germline gives CDR1 ENHRY, CDR2 SYGVKD. CDR3 DNA sequence: TGTGCCGGCAGGGTTCCCGCCGGGGAGCTGTTTTTT. It codes for CAGRVPAGELFF.

This chain links TRBV6-1 with TRBJ1-3; D remains ambiguous. The CDR3 has 15 amino acids. Germline CDR1 and CDR2: MNHNS and SASEGT. V was shortened by 6 bases and J by 0 bases, with 12 bases between the two germline ends. CDR3 amino acids: CASSRGIHSGNTIYF. CDR3 DNA: TGTGCCAGCAGCCGAGGGATTCACTCTGGAAACACCATATATTTT.

This clonotype was counted only a few times. The J gene is TRBJ2-5, the V gene TRBV25-1; no clear D. The CDR3 length is 12 residues. V dropped 1 base and J dropped 3 bases, with 3 bases sitting between them. CDR1 and CDR2 from the germline V gene are MGHDK and SYGVNS. In DNA, the CDR3 is TGTGCCAGCAGTGAATTGAAAGAGACCCAGTACTTC. This encodes CASSELKETQYF.

V gene TRBV14 combines with J gene TRBJ2-1, with 10 positions matching TRBD2. The CDR3 sequence is 16 residues long. From germline, CDR1 is SGHDN and CDR2 FVKESK. V lost 0 bases, J lost 9 bases, and 8 bases stayed unmatched. The chain's CDR3 is CASSQDLSGGAREQFF. CDR3 DNA sequence: TGTGCCAGCAGCCAAGACCTAAGCGGGGGGGCTCGTGAGCAGTTCTTC.

This clonotype occurred a few times. V gene TRBV5-1 combines with J gene TRBJ2-1; 8 bases fit TRBD1. J lost 7 bases, V lost 4 bases, and 13 bases had no gene match. The CDR3 loop spans 16 amino acids. Per germline, CDR1 SGHRS and CDR2 YFSETQ. The CDR3 sequence: CASSQSTGVPLNEQFF. The CDR3 DNA follows: TGCGCCAGCAGCCAGTCGACAGGGGTCCCCTTAAATGAGCAGTTCTTC.

This CDR3 reads CATSRAETGPNQPQHF. CDR3 sequence (DNA): TGTGCCACCAGCAGAGCCGAGACAGGGCCTAACCAGCCCCAGCATTTT. The J gene is TRBJ1-5, the V gene TRBV15; 7 positions match TRBD1. The CDR3 contains 16 residues. Germline trimming cut 1 base from V and 7 bases from J; bases unmatched to any gene: 10. Germline V gene lookup returns CDR1 LNHNV and CDR2 YYDKDF (reference sequence). Using reference TRBV15 and TRBJ1-5 for the parts outside the CDR3, the full variable domain is DAMVIQNPRYQVTQFGKPVTLSCSQTLNHNVMYWYQQKSSQAPKLLFHYYDKDFNNEADTPDNFQSRRPNTSFCFLDIRSPGLGDTAMYLCATSRAETGPNQPQHFGDGTRLSIL.

The chain joins TRBV28 to TRBJ1-5; 9 bases are a match to TRBD1. The V segment lost 7 bases and the J segment 7 bases; nucleotides outside the gene matches: 14. The CDR3 has 16 amino acids. The germline CDR1 and CDR2 sequences are MDHEN and SYDVKM. The DNA for the CDR3 is TGTGCCAGCATCGGACAGGGGCCAAACATCACCCAGCCCCAGCATTTT. Amino acids: CASIGQGPNITQPQHF.

This clonotype occurred many times. As DNA, the CDR3 is TGTGCCAGCAGTTTCTCCGGGGAGCTGTTTTTT. Translated: CASSFSGELFF. This chain uses TRBV12-3 or TRBV12-4 with TRBJ2-2; no firm D call. This CDR3 spans 11 amino acids. The V end was cut by 3 bases, the J end by 6 bases, with 2 bases between.

This clonotype was observed a few times. The chain uses TRBV5-6 and TRBJ2-7; weak D call: TRBD1 (6 bases). This CDR3 is 13 amino acids long. Trimming took off 2 bases at V and 5 bases at J, with 11 bases between the two ends. Looked up from germline, CDR1 is SGHDT and CDR2 is YYEEEE. The CDR3 loop is CASSFDRPHEQYF. For the CDR3, the DNA is TGTGCCAGCAGCTTTGACAGGCCCCACGAGCAGTACTTC.